These T cell receptor beta chains were read from a single sample in a study of shared clonotypes between healthy human individuals. Measured with immunoSEQ multiplex PCR; TCRdb has only the in-frame clones, and not every one. The repertoire has just under 350,000 clones, around four fifths of them found once; the top ten carry about 9.4%. The sequenced sample consisted of memory CD4+ T cells sorted from blood. These receptors were obtained from a man under 40 in good health. The conserved cysteine and the conserved F or W are not part of the CDR3 here. For some rows the clone size is stated as once, few or many, or as a class when expanded; others skip it.

>TRBJ2-1|NA|12|TRBV2
ANNRDRYYNEQF
>TRBJ2-1|few|14|TRBV14
ASSYSSVSSYNEQF
>TRBJ2-1|NA|12|TRBV10-3
ATAGTSGSSLQF
>TRBJ1-2|NA|13|TRBV7-9
ASSLGSGGDYGYT
>TRBJ1-1|NA|12|TRBV9
ASSVGNRDTEAF
>TRBJ2-7|NA|12|TRBV7-2
ASSAGRETYEQY
>TRBJ2-5|NA|15|TRBV6-1
ASSEEIAGVIQETQY
>TRBJ1-5|NA|14|TRBV7-8
ASSAGLRWSNQPQH
>TRBJ1-4|NA|11|TRBV6-1
ASRTAQTEKLF
>TRBJ2-5|NA|13|TRBV2
ASSSPLAGRETQY
>TRBJ2-3|NA|13|TRBV5-4
ASSYSEFGADTQY
>TRBJ1-5|NA|12|TRBV6-1
ASSGQGGNQPQH
>TRBJ2-3|NA|12|TRBV28
ASSLGRRTDTQY
>TRBJ2-1|once|16|TRBV9
ASSDRRGLNAPPREQF
>TRBJ2-1|NA|11|TRBV29-1
SVGTVSYNEQF
>TRBJ2-7|once|12|TRBV7-2
ASSSFGRAYEQY
>TRBJ2-5|few|12|TRBV28
ASSLEQGGETQY
>TRBJ1-3|NA|12|TRBV28
ASSLGGSLDTIY
>TRBJ2-3|NA|13|TRBV19
ASSRLTSGKDTQY
>TRBJ2-2|NA|10|TRBV19
ASHGGPGELF
>TRBJ2-7|NA|9|TRBV28
ASGTRNEQY
>TRBJ2-2|few|13|TRBV5-8
ASSLGPGNTGELF
>TRBJ1-1|NA|14|TRBV7-8
ASSLVTPATSTEAF
>TRBJ2-2|NA|11|TRBV19
ASRGRSTGELF
>TRBJ2-5|once|9|TRBV14
ASSQAETQY
>TRBJ1-5|NA|12|TRBV6-1
ASIFSPRNQPQH
>TRBJ1-5|few|13|TRBV6-1
ASSRGQGLGQPQH
>TRBJ2-3|NA|12|TRBV9
ASSVAQREDTQY
>TRBJ1-1|NA|14|TRBV11-2
ASSLGSSRWDREAF
>TRBJ2-7|NA|14|TRBV7-8
ASSVRRREENYEQY
>TRBJ1-5|NA|11|TRBV7-8
ASSLMPGEPQH
>TRBJ1-1|NA|13|TRBV5-5
ASSVYGTRNTEAF
>TRBJ2-7|many|10|TRBV19
ASMGYPYEQY
>TRBJ2-2|NA|11|TRBV29-1
SVAGLDGGELF
>TRBJ2-3|NA|14|TRBV5-1
ASSFSFGQGIDTQY
>TRBJ2-3|once|13|TRBV2
ATHRIGLSTDTQY
>TRBJ1-1|many|11|TRBV2
ASSEEVNTEAF
>TRBJ2-1|once|12|TRBV7-9
AGWASGIIGEQF
>TRBJ2-3|NA|15|TRBV27
ASSLDGGWRSTDTQY
>TRBJ1-5|NA|12|TRBV27
ASSWTGGNQPQH
>TRBJ2-7|NA|10|TRBV28
ASCTSPYEQY
>TRBJ2-1|NA|12|TRBV6-5
ASKPGQWNNEQF
>TRBJ1-5|few|12|TRBV19
ASSLHDGQKPQH
>TRBJ2-3|few|13|TRBV5-4
ASSPDSTETDTQY
>TRBJ2-1|few|12|TRBV29-1
SVTSGSSYNEQF
>TRBJ2-1|NA|12|TRBV7-2
ASSFSDSSNEQF
>TRBJ2-7|NA|13|TRBV6-5
ASRQTLGSSYEQY
>TRBJ2-1|few|10|TRBV27
ASSLHGDEQF
>TRBJ2-5|once|12|TRBV5-6
ASSSGTRPATQY
>TRBJ2-5|NA|10|TRBV28
ASRQGQETQY
>TRBJ2-5|NA|10|TRBV29-1
SVAGVRETQY